Presented here are 17 T cell receptor beta chains from one specimen sequenced in a study of cytomegalovirus exposure and HLA in healthy donors. The PCR was carried out with 60 Vbeta primers and 13 Jbeta primers. Clones were sequenced by immunoSEQ multiplex PCR, and TCRdb holds only the in-frame ones, with some missing. The sample carries about 190,000 clones, around 81% recorded once. Sequenced sample: PBMCs. The receptors were gathered from a woman aged 50 to 65 in good health and CMV-seropositive.

CDR3: CSARFPYMNTEAFF. Here the CDR3 DNA reads TGCAGCGCCAGATTCCCTTACATGAACACTGAAGCTTTCTTT. V and J are TRBV29-1 and TRBJ1-1, with no clear D. Germline assignment: CDR1 SQVTM and CDR2 ANQGSEA. Trimming took 7 bases from V and 0 from J, leaving 15 bases between them. This CDR3 has 14 amino acids. The full variable domain, rest sourced from reference TRBV29-1 and TRBJ1-1, is SAVISQKPSRDICQRGTSLTIQCQVDSQVTMMFWYRQQPGQSLTLIATANQGSEATYESGFVIDKFPISRPNLTFSTLTVSNMSPEDSSIYLCSARFPYMNTEAFFGQGTRLTVV.

The chain recombines TRBV12-5 with TRBJ1-5, with TRBD1 as a possible D gene (5 bases). V was shortened by 5 bases and J by 5 bases, with 19 bases between the two germline ends. From germline, CDR1 is LGHNT and CDR2 FRNRAP. The CDR3 contains 16 residues. The DNA of the CDR3 is TGTGCTAGTGGTCGTCCCTCCAGGGATTCCGATCAGCCCCAGCATTTT. It codes for CASGRPSRDSDQPQHF. Drawing the rest from reference TRBV12-5 and TRBJ1-5, the complete variable domain is DARVTQTPRHKVTEMGQEVTMRCQPILGHNTVFWYRQTMMQGLELLAYFRNRAPLDDSGMPKDRFSAEMPDATLATLKIQPSEPRDSAVYFCASGRPSRDSDQPQHFGDGTRLSIL.

The rearrangement uses TRBV18 and TRBJ1-1; 7 bases are a match to TRBD1. With 3 bases clipped from V and 4 bases from J, the junction kept 11 bases outside the gene matches. CDR1 KGHSH and CDR2 LQKENI come from the germline V gene. The CDR3 consists of 16 residues. This CDR3 reads CASSPIGQVVSTEAFF. Written as DNA, the CDR3 is TGTGCCAGCTCACCGATTGGACAGGTGGTAAGCACTGAAGCTTTCTTT.

The rearrangement uses TRBV9 and TRBJ2-5; 10 bases fit TRBD1. The CDR3 sequence is 15 residues long. With 4 bases clipped from V and 5 bases from J, the junction kept 8 bases outside the gene matches. CDR1 and CDR2 (germline): SGDLS, YYNGEE. DNA of the CDR3: TGTGCCAGCAGCATTGACAGGGGGCGGGGGGAGACCCAGTACTTC. It yields the protein CASSIDRGRGETQYF. The full variable domain, its missing parts supplied by reference TRBV9 and TRBJ2-5, is DSGVTQTPKHLITATGQRVTLRCSPRSGDLSVYWYQQSLDQGLQFLIQYYNGEERAKGNILERFSAQQFPDLHSELNLSSLELGDSALYFCASSIDRGRGETQYFGPGTRLLVL.

The rearrangement uses TRBV5-4 and TRBJ1-2, with D tentatively TRBD1 (5 bases). This CDR3 is built from 14 residues. Germline V lookup: CDR1 SGHNT, CDR2 YYREEE (reference sequence). The V and J ends lost 4 bases and 1 base respectively, with 11 bases between them. Written as DNA, the CDR3 is TGTGCCAGCAGCGCCGGGGGGGATAACTATGGCTACACCTTC. Its protein is CASSAGGDNYGYTF. The complete variable domain, with remaining parts taken from reference TRBV5-4 and TRBJ1-2, reads ETGVTQSPTHLIKTRGQQVTLRCSSQSGHNTVSWYQQALGQGPQFIFQYYREEENGRGNFPPRFSGLQFPNYSSELNVNALELDDSALYLCASSAGGDNYGYTFGSGTRLTVV.

This CDR3 reads CSARTGGGDSPLHF. The CDR3 DNA sequence: TGCAGCGCTAGGACAGGTGGAGGTGATTCACCCCTCCACTTT. The rearrangement links TRBV29-1 to TRBJ1-6; 7 bases are a match to TRBD1. Germline CDR1 and CDR2: SQVTM and ANQGSEA. There are 14 residues in the CDR3. The V and J ends lost 7 bases and 8 bases, in that order; junction bases with no gene match: 11. The full variable domain, its missing parts supplied by reference TRBV29-1 and TRBJ1-6, is SAVISQKPSRDICQRGTSLTIQCQVDSQVTMMFWYRQQPGQSLTLIATANQGSEATYESGFVIDKFPISRPNLTFSTLTVSNMSPEDSSIYLCSARTGGGDSPLHFGNGTRLTVT.

The chain carries TRBV5-5 and TRBJ1-1; 9 bases are a match to TRBD1. The CDR3 is 14 residues long. Germline V gene sequence: CDR1 SGHKS, CDR2 YYEKEE (reference sequence). With 3 bases clipped from V and 2 bases from J, the junction kept 2 bases outside the gene matches. In DNA, the CDR3 is TGTGCCAGCAGCTCGGGACAGGGTAACACTGAAGCTTTCTTT. It translates to CASSSGQGNTEAFF.

The chain combines TRBV7-9 with TRBJ2-3; 8 bases are a match to TRBD2. The CDR3 has 14 amino acids. CDR1 and CDR2 from the germline V gene are SEHNR and FQNEAQ (reference sequence). J was trimmed by 8 bases and V by 5 bases; bases with no gene match: 9. CDR3 amino acids: CASSGGTRSSTQYF. The CDR3 DNA is TGTGCCAGCAGCGGCGGGACTAGGAGTAGTACGCAGTATTTT.

V gene TRBV6-5 combines with J gene TRBJ1-1, with 9 bases matching TRBD1. The CDR3 length is 15 residues. Trimming took 4 bases from V and 11 from J; bases not matched to a gene: 14. Germline V gives CDR1 MNHEY, CDR2 SVGAGI. The CDR3 loop is CASSLGRGRQGEAFF. In nucleotides, the CDR3 is TGTGCCAGCAGTTTAGGAAGGGGGCGACAGGGGGAGGCTTTCTTT.

The J gene is TRBJ2-5, the V gene TRBV5-6; the match to TRBD1 covers 9 bases. The germline V gene encodes CDR1 SGHDT and CDR2 YYEEEE. The CDR3 contains 15 residues. V lost 2 bases, J lost 5 bases, and 7 bases stayed unmatched. CDR3 coding DNA: TGTGCCAGCAGCTTTTCTGGACAGGGGTGGGAGACCCAGTACTTC. Translation gives CASSFSGQGWETQYF.

The genes are TRBV18 and TRBJ1-6; D is unresolved. This CDR3 has 14 residues. Per germline, CDR1 KGHSH and CDR2 LQKENI. The ends were cut back, 0 bases at V and 9 bases at J, with 9 bases in the middle. The CDR3 sequence: CASSPPPAGSPLHF. CDR3 DNA: TGTGCCAGCTCACCACCCCCCGCAGGTTCACCCCTCCACTTT. The full variable domain, its missing parts supplied by reference TRBV18 and TRBJ1-6, is NAGVMQNPRHLVRRRGQEARLRCSPMKGHSHVYWYRQLPEEGLKFMVYLQKENIIDESGMPKERFSAEFPKEGPSILRIQQVVRGDSAAYFCASSPPPAGSPLHFGNGTRLTVT.

This chain uses TRBV29-1 with TRBJ2-1; D possibly corresponds to TRBD2 (7 bases). In germline, CDR1 is SQVTM, CDR2 ANQGSEA. The CDR3 has 16 residues. Trimming pared 7 bases from V and 0 bases from J, leaving 19 bases between. This CDR3 reads CSAGGGGVSSYNEQFF. The CDR3 bases are TGCAGCGCTGGGGGCGGGGGCGTAAGCTCCTACAATGAGCAGTTCTTC.

The genes are TRBV6-6 and TRBJ2-7; 8 positions match TRBD1. Germline lookup yields CDR1 MNHNY and CDR2 SVGAGI (reference sequence). The CDR3 runs to 14 residues. The trim removed 8 bases at V and 5 bases at J, leaving 11 bases unmatched. This chain's CDR3 is CASGQGASSHEQYF. The CDR3 DNA reads TGTGCCAGCGGGCAGGGGGCATCTTCCCACGAGCAGTACTTC.

The chain has TRBV7-9 and TRBJ1-2, with a possible D match to TRBD1 (6 bases). Germline CDR1 and CDR2: SEHNR and FQNEAQ (reference sequence). CDR3 length: 12 residues. The V end lost 5 bases, the J end lost 8 bases, and 12 bases lay between the germline ends. The CDR3 coding sequence is TGTGCCAGCAGCATACAGGGTGGAGGCTACACCTTC. Amino acids: CASSIQGGGYTF.

The chain is built from TRBV4-1 and TRBJ2-5; D possibly corresponds to TRBD1 (6 bases). The CDR3 has 15 residues. Germline V gives CDR1 MGHRA, CDR2 YSYEKL. Trimming cost V 4 bases and J 5 bases, with 17 bases left between them. The CDR3 sequence is CASSLIPTGYETQYF. CDR3 sequence (DNA): TGCGCCAGCAGCCTCATCCCGACAGGTTATGAGACCCAGTACTTC.

The chain uses TRBV28 and TRBJ1-2; 8 positions agree with TRBD1. Unmatched junction bases numbered 10, after V lost 6 bases and J lost 7 bases. The germline gives CDR1 MDHEN, CDR2 SYDVKM. The CDR3 spans 14 residues. The CDR3 nucleotides are TGTGCCAGCAGCCGCTCCGACAGGGGAATTGGCTACACCTTC. Translating gives CASSRSDRGIGYTF.

As concerns this clone: A far larger clone lies a single base away; this is likely a read error. Other DNA sequences in this specimen translate into the identical CDR3. The gene calls are TRBV4-1 and TRBJ1-4, with 12 bases fitting TRBD1. The ends lost 0 bases at V and 8 bases at J; junction bases unmatched: 4. The germline V gene has CDR1 MGHRA and CDR2 YSYEKL. This CDR3 is built from 16 residues. The CDR3 here is CASSQDFGTGGEKLFF. CDR3 sequence (DNA): TGCGCCAGCAGCCAAGATTTTGGGACAGGGGGCGAAAAACTGTTTTTT.